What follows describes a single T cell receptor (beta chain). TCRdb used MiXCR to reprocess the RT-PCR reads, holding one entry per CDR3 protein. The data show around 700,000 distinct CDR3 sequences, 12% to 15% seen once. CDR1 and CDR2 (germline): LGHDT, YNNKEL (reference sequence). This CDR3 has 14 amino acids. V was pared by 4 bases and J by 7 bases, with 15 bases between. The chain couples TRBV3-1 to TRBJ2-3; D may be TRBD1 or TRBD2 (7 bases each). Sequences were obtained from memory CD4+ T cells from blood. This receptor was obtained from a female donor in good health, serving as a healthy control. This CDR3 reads CASSPGGVGNTQYF. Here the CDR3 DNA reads TGTGCCAGCAGCCCAGGGGGGGTAGGGAATACGCAGTATTTT.